Presented here are 10 T cell receptor beta chains from one specimen sequenced in a study of cytomegalovirus exposure and HLA in healthy donors. The PCR contained 60 Vbeta and 13 Jbeta primers. Using immunoSEQ multiplex PCR, the repertoire was profiled, and TCRdb retains in-frame clones only, with some absent. The table records 120,000 to 150,000 clones, about 72% of them present only once. Material for sequencing was PBMCs. Receptors originate from a man between 35 and 55 years old in good health and CMV-seronegative.

This clone came up a few times. The J gene is TRBJ1-5, the V gene TRBV7-3, with 8 bases identical to TRBD1. Losses at the gene ends were 2 bases for V and 4 bases for J; bases not matched to a gene: 4. Looked up from germline, CDR1 is SGHTA and CDR2 is FQGTGA. The CDR3 totals 15 residues. CDR3 sequence: CASSLGDRRNQPQHF. For the CDR3, the DNA is TGTGCCAGCAGCTTAGGGGACAGGAGGAATCAGCCCCAGCATTTT.

The gene calls are TRBV20-1 and TRBJ1-2; TRBD1 aligns across 8 bases. This CDR3 is 11 amino acids long. V lost 6 bases, J lost 6 bases, and 3 bases stayed unmatched. Germline CDR1 DFQATT, CDR2 SNEGSKA (reference sequence). The CDR3 DNA is TGCAGTGCCCCACAGGGGGATGGCTACACCTTC. This encodes CSAPQGDGYTF.

This clone was observed a handful of times. A read error may account for a junction end that differs from germline. The chain employs TRBV6-1 and TRBJ1-3, with TRBD1 as a possible D gene (5 bases). This CDR3 has 13 residues. CDR1 is MNHNS and CDR2 is SASEGT in the germline V gene. CDR3 DNA: TGTGCCGGCAGGGCCCCCTCTGGAAACACCATATATTTT. This gives the protein CAGRAPSGNTIYF.

J is TRBJ1-4 and V is TRBV29-1; TRBD1 matches 7 bases. CDR3 length: 13 residues. Trimming cost V 0 bases and J 8 bases; bases outside gene matches: 3. CDR1 SQVTM and CDR2 ANQGSEA come from the germline V gene. This CDR3 is CSVEESRGEKLFF. The CDR3 bases are TGCAGCGTTGAAGAGTCCAGGGGGGAAAAACTGTTTTTT. The whole variable domain, filled in from reference TRBV29-1 and TRBJ1-4, reads SAVISQKPSRDICQRGTSLTIQCQVDSQVTMMFWYRQQPGQSLTLIATANQGSEATYESGFVIDKFPISRPNLTFSTLTVSNMSPEDSSIYLCSVEESRGEKLFFGSGTQLSVL.

The chain is built from TRBV27 and TRBJ1-2; unclear D gene. Deletions cut 7 bases from V and 2 bases from J, with 20 bases between. CDR1 is MNHEY, CDR2 SMNVEV, per germline (reference sequence). There are 16 residues in the CDR3. DNA for the CDR3: TGTGCCAGCACCCCGGACGGAAACCCGGGGAACTATGGCTACACCTTC. It encodes CASTPDGNPGNYGYTF.

V and J are TRBV28 and TRBJ2-7, with 8 bases identical to TRBD2. The CDR3 is made up of 14 amino acids. Germline CDR1 and CDR2: MDHEN and SYDVKM. After removal of 3 bases from V and 5 bases from J, the junction contained 6 bases not matched to a gene. The CDR3 spells CASSFTGGPNEQYF. CDR3 nucleotide sequence: TGTGCCAGCAGTTTTACGGGAGGGCCTAACGAGCAGTACTTC.

This clone has just a few counts. The chain combines TRBV6-5 with TRBJ2-7; D not certain. V shed 5 bases and J shed 2 bases, with 13 bases lying between them. The CDR3 extends over 14 amino acids. Per germline, CDR1 MNHEY and CDR2 SVGAGI. DNA for the CDR3: TGTGCCAGCAGTCCCCCCGGGTCCACCTACGAGCAGTACTTC. Its protein product is CASSPPGSTYEQYF.

J is TRBJ1-2 and V is TRBV5-6, with 10 nucleotides matching TRBD1. Germline CDR1 SGHDT, CDR2 YYEEEE. CDR3 size: 16 residues. The junction had 10 bases not matched to a gene; V was cut back by 4 bases and J by 4 bases. CDR3 protein: CASSPTGQGISYGYTF. CDR3 sequence (DNA): TGTGCCAGCAGCCCGACGGGACAGGGGATCTCCTATGGCTACACCTTC.

The chain recombines TRBV7-2 with TRBJ1-4; D uncertain. Per germline, CDR1 SGHTA and CDR2 FQGNSA. The CDR3 runs to 12 residues. The V and J ends lost 5 bases and 12 bases respectively, with 13 bases between them. CDR3 coding DNA: TGTGCCAGCAGCCACCCAGGAAGTCAACTGTTTTTT. Translating gives CASSHPGSQLFF.

The genes are TRBV5-1 and TRBJ2-7, with 10 bases matching TRBD1. Germline V CDR1 and CDR2: SGHRS, YFSETQ. This CDR3 is 16 amino acids long. Trimming at V came to 4 bases and at J to 6 bases, leaving 13 bases not matched to a gene. In DNA, the CDR3 is TGCGCCAGCAGCGATAGTCCGGGACAGGGGTTGGTCGAGCAGTACTTC. Amino acids: CASSDSPGQGLVEQYF.